The 23 T cell receptor beta chains given below trace back to one sample, sequenced in a study of regulatory dendritic cells for organ transplantation. Sequenced by immunoSEQ multiplex PCR; TCRdb stores in-frame clones only, minus some. Here the sample spans under 35,000 clones, 82% being singletons. Material for sequencing was naive CD8+ T cells from blood. Regarding subset: CD45RA+ naive T cells. These receptors were obtained from a human donor in good health.

A few counts support this clone. CDR3 DNA sequence: TGTGCCAGCAGTTACACCGGGACAGGGGGCTACGAGCAGTACTTC. It encodes CASSYTGTGGYEQYF. The chain combines TRBV11-2 with TRBJ2-7; 11 bases align to TRBD1. Germline-derived CDR1 and CDR2 are SGHAT and FQNNGV. The V and J ends lost 6 bases and 3 bases, in that order; junction bases with no gene match: 7. The CDR3 totals 15 residues.

The chain links TRBV4-2 to TRBJ1-1, with TRBD1 matching 8 bases. This CDR3 has 16 residues. The V gene's germline CDR1 is LGHNA and CDR2 YNFKEQ. The trim removed 1 base at V and 2 bases at J, leaving 6 bases unmatched. The CDR3 spells CASSQADDRGNTEAFF. The CDR3 DNA follows: TGTGCCAGCAGCCAAGCAGACGACAGGGGTAACACTGAAGCTTTCTTT.

This chain joins TRBV4-3 and TRBJ1-2; unclear D gene. The CDR3 contains 15 residues. V shed 0 bases and J shed 4 bases, with 12 bases lying between them. The germline gives CDR1 LGHNA, CDR2 YSLEER. DNA of the CDR3: TGCGCCAGCAGCCAAGAGAGACACGCGCTCTATGGCTACACCTTC. Translated: CASSQERHALYGYTF.

The chain carries TRBV11-3 and TRBJ2-3; TRBD2 matches at 7 bases. V dropped 1 base and J dropped 3; count of bases not matched to a gene: 10. Germline V gene data show CDR1 as SGHNT and CDR2 as YENEEA. This CDR3 is 17 amino acids long. In DNA form, the CDR3 reads TGTGCCAGCAGCTTAGGAGGGGAGCGGGGTCGGACAGATACGCAGTATTTT. Translating it yields CASSLGGERGRTDTQYF.

J is TRBJ1-6 and V is TRBV9, with 9 bases fitting TRBD1. The CDR3 runs to 16 residues. Germline V gene data show CDR1 as SGDLS and CDR2 as YYNGEE. V trimming: 4 bases; J trimming: 9 bases; junction bases outside the gene matches: 11. CDR3 nucleotides: TGTGCCAGCAGCCCAAGCCGGGACAGGGCAGGTTCACCCCTCCACTTT. Its protein is CASSPSRDRAGSPLHF.

The rearrangement joins TRBV5-6 to TRBJ1-5; 7 bases are a match to TRBD1. The germline gives CDR1 SGHDT, CDR2 YYEEEE. There are 16 residues in the CDR3. The J segment lost 2 bases and the V segment lost 4 bases, leaving 9 bases of the junction unmatched. The CDR3 DNA reads TGTGCCAGCAGCCCGGGTGGGACAGCGGGCAATCAGCCCCAGCATTTT. Translation: CASSPGGTAGNQPQHF.

The chain employs TRBV7-8 and TRBJ1-2, with 8 bases that match TRBD1. CDR1 and CDR2 (germline): SGHVS, FQNEAQ. The V segment lost 3 bases and the J segment 5 bases; nucleotides outside the gene matches: 8. This CDR3 region has 15 residues. This chain's CDR3 is CASSFLGTGPYGYTF. CDR3 in DNA: TGTGCCAGCAGCTTCCTCGGGACAGGACCATATGGCTACACCTTC.

V is TRBV13 and J is TRBJ2-7; 8 positions agree with TRBD2. V lost 5 bases, J lost 3 bases, and 9 bases stayed unmatched. CDR1 and CDR2 from the germline V gene are PRHDT and FYEKMQ (reference sequence). This CDR3 contains 15 residues. The CDR3 spells CASSPSVAGIYEQYF. In DNA form, the CDR3 reads TGTGCCAGCAGCCCCTCGGTAGCGGGGATCTACGAGCAGTACTTC.

The gene calls are TRBV19 and TRBJ1-1; 7 bases line up with TRBD1. The germline CDR1 and CDR2 sequences are LNHDA and SQIVND (reference sequence). With V trimmed by 3 bases and J by 0 bases, 1 base remained unmatched. The CDR3 is 14 amino acids. The CDR3 region has the DNA TGTGCCAGTAGTATGACAGGGATGAACACTGAAGCTTTCTTT. Amino acid sequence: CASSMTGMNTEAFF.

The chain combines TRBV7-9 with TRBJ1-2; no definite D call. The germline V gene encodes CDR1 SEHNR and CDR2 FQNEAQ (reference sequence). The V end lost 8 bases, the J end lost 2 bases, and 15 bases lay between the germline ends. This CDR3 is built from 14 residues. The CDR3 nucleotides are TGTGCCAGCGCGGAAAGCGGACTGAACTATGGCTACACCTTC. Protein product: CASAESGLNYGYTF.

The V call is TRBV7-8, the J call TRBJ2-1; 13 bases fit TRBD2. The junction had 9 bases not matched to a gene; V was cut back by 5 bases and J by 5 bases. This CDR3 has 17 amino acids. The V gene's germline CDR1 is SGHVS and CDR2 FQNEAQ. CDR3 amino acids: CASSERLAGGENNEQFF. DNA for the CDR3: TGTGCCAGCAGCGAACGACTAGCGGGGGGCGAAAACAATGAGCAGTTCTTC.

This clone was seen a handful of times. The V call is TRBV2, the J call TRBJ1-1; D gene unclear. Germline CDR1 is SNHLY and CDR2 is FYNNEI. Deletions cut 8 bases from V and 3 bases from J, with 16 bases between. There are 14 residues in the CDR3. CDR3 amino acids: CASAGEGLDTEAFF. CDR3 in DNA: TGTGCCAGCGCTGGGGAGGGCCTGGACACTGAAGCTTTCTTT.

The gene calls are TRBV28 and TRBJ2-2, with a possible D match to TRBD1 (5 bases). The ends were cut back, 7 bases at V and 6 bases at J, with 12 bases in the middle. Germline assignment: CDR1 MDHEN and CDR2 SYDVKM. CDR3 length: 13 residues. CDR3 sequence (DNA): TGTGCCAGCACGCACGAACAGGCCGGGGAGCTGTTTTTT. Its protein is CASTHEQAGELFF.

The V and J genes are TRBV14 and TRBJ1-1; D remains unclear. Trimming removed 0 bases from V and 8 bases from J, with 7 bases in between. Germline V gives CDR1 SGHDN, CDR2 FVKESK. The CDR3 extends over 12 amino acids. The CDR3 reads CASSQDPPEAFF. CDR3 bases: TGTGCCAGCAGCCAAGATCCTCCCGAAGCTTTCTTT.

The rearrangement uses TRBV7-6 and TRBJ1-2, with a weak D call TRBD1 (6 bases). CDR1 and CDR2 (germline): SGHVS, FNYEAQ. The CDR3 has 14 residues. V was trimmed by 4 bases and J by 8 bases, leaving 17 bases between them. The chain's CDR3 is CASSSRGSGDGYTF. The CDR3 DNA sequence: TGTGCCAGCAGCTCGAGGGGGTCAGGGGACGGCTACACCTTC.

The rearrangement joins TRBV4-1 to TRBJ2-7; TRBD1 matches at 7 bases. The CDR3 is 14 residues long. The junction had 9 bases not matched to a gene; V was cut back by 3 bases and J by 7 bases. CDR1 and CDR2 (germline): MGHRA, YSYEKL. This CDR3 reads CASSQTGSLGEQYF. CDR3 DNA sequence: TGCGCCAGCAGCCAGACAGGGTCCCTGGGGGAGCAGTACTTC.

The chain combines TRBV7-9 with TRBJ2-7, with TRBD1 identical over 9 bases. Looked up from germline, CDR1 is SEHNR and CDR2 is FQNEAQ (reference sequence). The junction had 3 bases not matched to a gene; V was cut back by 5 bases and J by 4 bases. The CDR3 sequence is 13 residues long. The CDR3 loop reads CASSGDRVYEQYF. The CDR3 region has the DNA TGTGCCAGCAGCGGGGACAGGGTTTACGAGCAGTACTTC.

This chain uses TRBV6-5 with TRBJ1-1; unclear D gene. CDR1 and CDR2 (germline): MNHEY, SVGAGI. The CDR3 is 13 amino acids. Trimming took off 0 bases at V and 7 bases at J, with 9 bases between the two ends. The CDR3, as DNA: TGTGCCAGCAGTTACTCTGAGGTTGGTGAAGCTTTCTTT. It is translated as CASSYSEVGEAFF.

The chain combines TRBV2 with TRBJ1-3; no reliable D call. This CDR3 is 15 amino acids long. Germline-derived CDR1 and CDR2 are SNHLY and FYNNEI. The V end was cut by 11 bases, the J end by 0 bases, with 17 bases between. CDR3 DNA: TGTGCCGTCATGAGGGCCCGTTACTCTGGAAACACCATATATTTT. Protein: CAVMRARYSGNTIYF.

This chain links TRBV4-1 with TRBJ1-2; tentatively, D is TRBD1 (6 bases). The CDR3 loop spans 16 amino acids. Trimming shortened V by 1 base and J by 8 bases, and 20 bases separated the two germline ends. Germline values: CDR1 MGHRA, CDR2 YSYEKL. The CDR3 sequence: CASSQGTVVEAGGYTF. The CDR3 coding sequence is TGCGCCAGCAGCCAAGGGACAGTCGTGGAGGCTGGGGGCTACACCTTC.

The V call is TRBV7-6, the J call TRBJ2-7; TRBD1 matches 7 bases. The germline gives CDR1 SGHVS, CDR2 FNYEAQ. CDR3 length: 15 residues. V lost 4 bases and J lost 4; bases outside the gene matches: 10. The CDR3 bases are TGTGCCAGCAGCTCATCTACGGGACAGACGTACGAGCAGTACTTC. It yields the protein CASSSSTGQTYEQYF. Supplemented by reference TRBV7-6 and TRBJ2-7, the full variable domain reads GAGVSQSPRYKVTKRGQDVALRCDPISGHVSLYWYRQALGQGPEFLTYFNYEAQQDKSGLPNDRFSAERPEGSISTLTIQRTEQRDSAMYRCASSSSTGQTYEQYFGPGTRLTVT.

The chain couples TRBV5-4 to TRBJ1-6; D unclear. Looked up from germline, CDR1 is SGHNT and CDR2 is YYREEE (reference sequence). Trimming removed 0 bases at V and 0 bases at J, with 7 bases between. The CDR3 is 16 amino acids. CDR3 sequence reads: CASSLERDSYNSPLHF. The CDR3 bases are TGTGCCAGCAGCTTGGAGAGGGACTCCTATAATTCACCCCTCCACTTT.

The chain joins TRBV9 to TRBJ2-3; TRBD1 agrees at 7 bases. V trimming: 0 bases; J trimming: 8 bases; junction bases outside the gene matches: 9. Germline V gene data show CDR1 as SGDLS and CDR2 as YYNGEE. The CDR3 length is 15 residues. The chain's CDR3 is CASSVGDRGMSTQYF. Here the CDR3 DNA reads TGTGCCAGCAGCGTAGGGGACAGAGGAATGAGTACGCAGTATTTT. The whole variable domain, filled in from reference TRBV9 and TRBJ2-3, reads DSGVTQTPKHLITATGQRVTLRCSPRSGDLSVYWYQQSLDQGLQFLIQYYNGEERAKGNILERFSAQQFPDLHSELNLSSLELGDSALYFCASSVGDRGMSTQYFGPGTRLTVL.